This entry lists 11 T cell receptor beta chains sequenced from one sample in a study of control samples from healthy donors and cancer patients. The protocol was immunoSEQ multiplex PCR, while the TCRdb copy is restricted to in-frame clones and leaves out a portion. The repertoire includes around 58,000 clones, roughly 95% of them detected once, and roughly 0.99% sits in the top ten. The sample taken for sequencing was blood. The receptors were gathered from a woman aged 18-29 years in good health.

V usage is TRBV5-1 and J usage is TRBJ1-1, with 7 bases that match TRBD1. This CDR3 has 19 amino acids. After removal of 3 bases from V and 0 bases from J, the junction contained 17 bases not matched to a gene. Germline V gives CDR1 SGHRS, CDR2 YFSETQ. The CDR3 bases are TGCGCCAGCAGCTCGAGGCCCGGACAGGAGCTCTCACTGAACACTGAAGCTTTCTTT. Protein product: CASSSRPGQELSLNTEAFF.

V gene TRBV6-6 combines with J gene TRBJ1-2, with TRBD1 matching over 7 bases. Germline trimming cut 5 bases from V and 4 bases from J; bases unmatched to any gene: 4. This CDR3 contains 13 residues. Germline V gives CDR1 MNHNY, CDR2 SVGAGI (reference sequence). Here the CDR3 DNA reads TGTGCCAGCAGTCAACGACAGGGCTATGGCTACACCTTC. Encoded protein: CASSQRQGYGYTF.

J is TRBJ2-1 and V is TRBV20-1; no firm D call. V was clipped by 3 bases and J by 0 bases, with 12 bases between them. This CDR3 is 15 amino acids long. From germline, CDR1 is DFQATT and CDR2 SNEGSKA (reference sequence). The CDR3 nucleotides are TGCAGTGCTAGTCTGGGAACCAGCTCCTACAATGAGCAGTTCTTC. Translating it yields CSASLGTSSYNEQFF.

The V and J genes are TRBV6-5 and TRBJ2-3; possibly TRBD1 for D (6 bases). The CDR3 sequence is 16 residues long. In germline, CDR1 is MNHEY, CDR2 SVGAGI. Deletions cut 4 bases from V and 2 bases from J, with 16 bases between. The CDR3 nucleotides are TGTGCCAGCAGTTCAGGGGCCGCCCTCTCCACAGATACGCAGTATTTT. This encodes CASSSGAALSTDTQYF.

The chain has TRBV9 and TRBJ2-7, with 11 nucleotides matching TRBD2. This CDR3 has 15 amino acids. V lost 2 bases, J lost 3 bases, and 4 bases stayed unmatched. Germline-derived CDR1 and CDR2 are SGDLS and YYNGEE. DNA for the CDR3: TGTGCCAGCAGCGTGGGTAGCGGGGGGGGCTACGAGCAGTACTTC. Its protein product is CASSVGSGGGYEQYF.

The J gene is TRBJ1-2, the V gene TRBV7-9, with D perhaps matching TRBD1 (5 bases). V lost 3 bases, J lost 6 bases, and 14 bases lay in between. The CDR3 sequence is 14 residues long. The germline CDR1 and CDR2 sequences are SEHNR and FQNEAQ (reference sequence). The CDR3 nucleotides read TGTGCCAGCAGCTTGGCAGGGAGAGCCGATGGCTACACCTTC. This translates into CASSLAGRADGYTF.

J is TRBJ2-7 and V is TRBV5-8; no clear D. The germline V gene encodes CDR1 SGHTS and CDR2 YDEGEE. Between the trimmed V and J ends, which lost 0 bases and 3 bases, there was a span of 13 bases. The CDR3 totals 15 residues. The CDR3 here is CASSLGVLSNYEQYF. The CDR3 nucleotides are TGTGCCAGCAGCTTGGGAGTCCTATCGAACTACGAGCAGTACTTC. The variable domain in full, completed from reference TRBV5-8 and TRBJ2-7, reads EAGVTQSPTHLIKTRGQQATLRCSPISGHTSVYWYQQALGLGLQFLLWYDEGEERNRGNFPPRFSGRQFPNYSSELNVNALELEDSALYLCASSLGVLSNYEQYFGPGTRLTVT.

The chain recombines TRBV5-1 with TRBJ2-1; D is unclear. The CDR3 is 12 amino acids. Per the germline V gene, CDR1 is SGHRS and CDR2 is YFSETQ. Trimming cost V 0 bases and J 7 bases, with 5 bases left between them. The CDR3: CASSLEVNEQFF. The CDR3 DNA follows: TGCGCCAGCAGCTTGGAGGTTAATGAGCAGTTCTTC.

This clone was detected a few times. The rearrangement links TRBV7-2 to TRBJ1-1; 8 bases are a match to TRBD1. Germline lookup yields CDR1 SGHTA and CDR2 FQGNSA. The CDR3 contains 15 residues. V shed 2 bases and J 2 bases; nucleotides not matched to a gene: 4. This CDR3 is CASSLRTGLNTEAFF. CDR3 nucleotide sequence: TGTGCCAGCAGCTTAAGGACAGGGCTAAACACTGAAGCTTTCTTT.

V usage is TRBV7-2 and J usage is TRBJ2-3; D gene ambiguous. V shed 5 bases and J shed 6 bases, with 9 bases lying between them. This CDR3 contains 12 residues. CDR1 and CDR2 from the germline V gene are SGHTA and FQGNSA. This chain's CDR3 is CASSLYPDTQYF. The CDR3 DNA follows: TGTGCCAGCAGCCTCTACCCGGATACGCAGTATTTT.

The chain carries TRBV5-1 and TRBJ2-7; 8 bases fit TRBD2. This CDR3 has 15 residues. The V gene end was trimmed by 2 bases and the J gene end by 6 bases; junction bases not matched to a gene: 10. The germline CDR1 and CDR2 sequences are SGHRS and YFSETQ. The CDR3 is CASSLNGGAAFEQYF. CDR3 sequence (DNA): TGCGCCAGCAGCTTAAACGGGGGGGCAGCCTTCGAGCAGTACTTC.